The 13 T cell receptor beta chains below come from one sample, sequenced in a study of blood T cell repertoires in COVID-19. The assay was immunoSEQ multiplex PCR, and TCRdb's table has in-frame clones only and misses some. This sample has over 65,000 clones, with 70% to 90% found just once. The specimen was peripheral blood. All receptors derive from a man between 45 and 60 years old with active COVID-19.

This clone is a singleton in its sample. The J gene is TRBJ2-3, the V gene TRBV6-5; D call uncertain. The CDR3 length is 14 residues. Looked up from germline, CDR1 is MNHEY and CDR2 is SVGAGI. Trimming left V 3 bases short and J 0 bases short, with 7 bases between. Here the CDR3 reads CASSYDGSTDTQYF. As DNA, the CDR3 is TGTGCCAGCAGTTATGACGGGAGCACAGATACGCAGTATTTT.

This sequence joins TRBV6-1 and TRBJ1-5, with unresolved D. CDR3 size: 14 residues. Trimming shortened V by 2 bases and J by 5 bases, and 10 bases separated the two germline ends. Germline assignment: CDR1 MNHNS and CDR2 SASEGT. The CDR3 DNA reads TGTGCCAGCAGTGAAAGGATGGGCGATCAGCCCCAGCATTTT. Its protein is CASSERMGDQPQHF.

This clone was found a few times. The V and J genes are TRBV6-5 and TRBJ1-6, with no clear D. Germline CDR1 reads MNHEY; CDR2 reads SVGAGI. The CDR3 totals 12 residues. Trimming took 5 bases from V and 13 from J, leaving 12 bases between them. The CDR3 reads CASSPGEKPLHF. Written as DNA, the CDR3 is TGTGCCAGCAGTCCGGGAGAAAAGCCCCTCCACTTT.

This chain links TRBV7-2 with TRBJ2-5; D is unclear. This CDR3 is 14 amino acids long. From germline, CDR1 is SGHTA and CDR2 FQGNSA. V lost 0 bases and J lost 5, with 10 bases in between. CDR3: CASSLASRRETQYF. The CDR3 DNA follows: TGTGCCAGCAGCTTAGCGTCCCGCCGGGAGACCCAGTACTTC.

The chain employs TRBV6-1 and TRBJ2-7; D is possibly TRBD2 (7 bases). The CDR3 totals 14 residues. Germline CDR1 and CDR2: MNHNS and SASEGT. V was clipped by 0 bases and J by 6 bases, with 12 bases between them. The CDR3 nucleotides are TGTGCCAGCAGTGAAGCGGGGGGGCGGCGCGAGCAGTACTTC. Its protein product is CASSEAGGRREQYF.

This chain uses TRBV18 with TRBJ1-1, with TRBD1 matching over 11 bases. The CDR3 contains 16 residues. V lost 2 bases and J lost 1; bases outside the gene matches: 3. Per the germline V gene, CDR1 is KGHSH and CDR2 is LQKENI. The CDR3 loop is CASSPWDRGRNTEAFF. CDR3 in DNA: TGTGCCAGCTCACCATGGGACAGGGGGAGGAACACTGAAGCTTTCTTT.

The CDR3 is CASSVEGGGHLTDTQYF. As DNA, the CDR3 is TGTGCCAGCAGCGTAGAGGGAGGGGGACACCTCACAGATACGCAGTATTTT. This chain joins TRBV9 and TRBJ2-3; tentatively, D is TRBD2 (7 bases). Germline V gives CDR1 SGDLS, CDR2 YYNGEE. With 0 bases removed from V and 2 bases from J, the gap between germline ends came to 16 bases. The CDR3 contains 17 residues. Using reference TRBV9 and TRBJ2-3 for the parts outside the CDR3, the full variable domain is DSGVTQTPKHLITATGQRVTLRCSPRSGDLSVYWYQQSLDQGLQFLIQYYNGEERAKGNILERFSAQQFPDLHSELNLSSLELGDSALYFCASSVEGGGHLTDTQYFGPGTRLTVL.

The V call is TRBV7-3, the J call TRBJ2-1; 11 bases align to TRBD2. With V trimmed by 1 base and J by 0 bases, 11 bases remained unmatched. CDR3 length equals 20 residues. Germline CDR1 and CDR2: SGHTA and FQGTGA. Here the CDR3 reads CASSLMASGGRRSSYNEQFF. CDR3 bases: TGTGCCAGCAGCTTAATGGCTAGCGGGGGGCGAAGGAGCTCCTACAATGAGCAGTTCTTC.

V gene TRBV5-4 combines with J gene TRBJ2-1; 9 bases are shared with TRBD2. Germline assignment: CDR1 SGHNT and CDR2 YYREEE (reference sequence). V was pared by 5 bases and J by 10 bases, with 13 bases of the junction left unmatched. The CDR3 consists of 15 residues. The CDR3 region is CASRSAGGPGREQFF. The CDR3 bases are TGTGCCAGCAGAAGCGCGGGGGGGCCGGGTCGGGAGCAGTTCTTC.

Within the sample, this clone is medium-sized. The CDR3 sequence is CASSEGVLRYSNQPQHF. Written as DNA, the CDR3 is TGTGCCAGCAGTGAAGGGGTCCTGCGGTATAGCAATCAGCCCCAGCATTTT. This chain uses TRBV6-1 with TRBJ1-5; no firm D call. Germline V CDR1 and CDR2: MNHNS, SASEGT. V gave up 1 base and J gave up 0 bases, with 13 bases separating them. The CDR3 has 17 amino acids.

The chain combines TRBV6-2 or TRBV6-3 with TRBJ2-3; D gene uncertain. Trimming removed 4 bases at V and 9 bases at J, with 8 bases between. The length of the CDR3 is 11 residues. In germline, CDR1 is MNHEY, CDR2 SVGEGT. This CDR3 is CASSFSKTQYF. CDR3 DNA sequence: TGTGCCAGCAGTTTTAGTAAAACGCAGTATTTT.

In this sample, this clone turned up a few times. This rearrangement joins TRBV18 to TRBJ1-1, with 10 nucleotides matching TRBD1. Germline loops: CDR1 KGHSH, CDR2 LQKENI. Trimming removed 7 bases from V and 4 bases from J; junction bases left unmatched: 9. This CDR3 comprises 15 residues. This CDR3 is CASCRDRGGITEAFF. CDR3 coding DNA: TGTGCCAGCTGCCGGGACAGGGGAGGAATCACTGAAGCTTTCTTT.

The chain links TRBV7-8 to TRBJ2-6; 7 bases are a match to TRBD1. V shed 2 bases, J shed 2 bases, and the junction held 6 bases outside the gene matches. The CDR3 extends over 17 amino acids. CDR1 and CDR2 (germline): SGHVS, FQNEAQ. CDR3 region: CASSLRATGTGANVLTF. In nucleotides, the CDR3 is TGTGCCAGCAGCTTACGGGCGACAGGGACTGGGGCCAACGTCCTGACTTTC.